This is a list of T cell receptor beta chains from one sample in a study of beta chain features in type 1 diabetes. Produced via immunoSEQ multiplex PCR; TCRdb's table is partial and in-frame only. The data contain roughly 400,000 clones, roughly 14% of them seen just once; the ten biggest clones take up 0.035% to 0.04%. Sequences were obtained from naive CD4+ T cells from blood. Receptors originate from a man aged 30 to 45 in good health. The CDR3 runs from the conserved cysteine through the conserved F or W. The D gene is left open where the match is weak. A row's size may be missing; if present it is once, few, many or a size class.

size: few
D: NA
V: TRBV5-1
J: TRBJ1-1
DNA: TGCGCCAGCAGCCGGCGACAGGCGAACACTGAAGCTTTCTTT
CDR3: CASSRRQANTEAFF

size: NA
D: TRBD2
V: TRBV6-6
J: TRBJ2-1
DNA: TGTGCCAGCAGTTACCGGGGGGGCTACAATGAGCAGTTCTTC
CDR3: CASSYRGGYNEQFF

size: many
D: NA
V: TRBV30
J: TRBJ2-5
DNA: TGTGCCTGGAGTGAACGGGGCGAGACCCAGTACTTC
CDR3: CAWSERGETQYF

size: NA
D: NA
V: TRBV7-9
J: TRBJ1-1
DNA: TGTGCCAGCAGGTCCGGCCGGGGCCCTGAAGCTTTCTTT
CDR3: CASRSGRGPEAFF

size: NA
D: NA
V: TRBV7-9
J: TRBJ1-5
DNA: TGTGCCAGCAGCTTGACCGAGACGCCCCAGCATTTT
CDR3: CASSLTETPQHF

size: NA
D: NA
V: TRBV13
J: TRBJ2-3
DNA: TGTGCCAGCAGCACAGATGGACTGGCCGGGGGTACGCAGTATTTT
CDR3: CASSTDGLAGGTQYF

size: NA
D: TRBD1
V: TRBV5-4
J: TRBJ2-2
DNA: TGTGCCAGCAGCTGGACAGGAAGTGTGGAGCTGTTTTTT
CDR3: CASSWTGSVELFF

size: NA
D: NA
V: TRBV6-5
J: TRBJ2-5
DNA: TGTGCCAGCAGTTACTCGACGTCCGGGACCCAGTACTTC
CDR3: CASSYSTSGTQYF

size: NA
D: NA
V: TRBV4-3
J: TRBJ2-1
DNA: TGCGCCAGCAGCCCAAGATCGGGCCATGAGCAGTTCTTC
CDR3: CASSPRSGHEQFF

size: NA
D: NA
V: TRBV11-2
J: TRBJ1-5
DNA: TGTGCCAGCAGCTTGCAGGGCAATCAGCCCCAGCATTTT
CDR3: CASSLQGNQPQHF

size: few
D: NA
V: TRBV5-4
J: TRBJ2-3
DNA: TGTGCCAGCAGCTTTATACGGAGCACAGATACGCAGTATTTT
CDR3: CASSFIRSTDTQYF

size: few
D: NA
V: TRBV2
J: TRBJ2-2
DNA: TGTGCCAGCAGACTAAGACCGGGGGAGGCCGGGGAGCTGTTTTTT
CDR3: CASRLRPGEAGELFF

size: few
D: NA
V: TRBV19
J: TRBJ2-7
DNA: TGTGCCAGTAGTGCAAGGAGGAAACAGGGATACGAGCAGTACTTC
CDR3: CASSARRKQGYEQYF

size: few
D: NA
V: TRBV11-2
J: TRBJ2-3
DNA: TGTGCCAGCAGCCCCCCGGGAAGGCAGACCACAGATACGCAGTATTTT
CDR3: CASSPPGRQTTDTQYF

size: few
D: TRBD1
V: TRBV4-3
J: TRBJ2-1
DNA: TGCGCCAGCAGCCAAGAAAGGCAGGGGGTATCCTACAATGAGCAGTTCTTC
CDR3: CASSQERQGVSYNEQFF

size: few
D: TRBD1
V: TRBV29-1
J: TRBJ2-5
DNA: TGCAGCGTTGAAGAGCTGGGACAGCTTTGCGAGACCCAGTACTTC
CDR3: CSVEELGQLCETQYF

size: few
D: TRBD1
V: TRBV7-9
J: TRBJ2-2
DNA: TGTGCCAGCAGCCTCGGGACAGAAAACACCGGGGAGCTGTTTTTT
CDR3: CASSLGTENTGELFF

size: NA
D: NA
V: TRBV5-6
J: TRBJ2-7
DNA: TGTGCCAGCAGTTCGGCGCTAGCGAATTGGGGTTACGAGCAGTACTTC
CDR3: CASSSALANWGYEQYF